This T cell receptor beta chain emerged from a study of T-cell reconstitution after alpha-beta-depleted transplantation in children. Study-wide results and limits: The origin of high day-60 TCRbeta diversity in some patients lay in surviving recipient T cells and thymic progenitors. T-cell numbers and diversity one year post-transplant derived largely from freshly generated T cells. Several hundred graft clones that had expanded were reportedly the source of alpha-beta T cells about two months after transplant.

The CDR3 covers 15 residues. The germline V gene has CDR1 SEHNR and CDR2 FQNEAQ (reference sequence). Trimming removed 4 bases at V and 5 bases at J, with 15 bases between. Comments on this clonotype: Its target is not known.

TCRbeta library construction was performed incorporating unique molecular identifiers. TCRdb ran MiXCR on the PCR reads and lists one entry per CDR3 protein. The sample gives hundreds of thousands of distinct CDR3 sequences, more than 20% of which show up once; about 5% is in the top ten. The J gene is TRBJ2-1, the V gene TRBV7-9; D is ambiguous. Sequenced here: PBMCs, mostly from graft donor cells, sampled 360 days after TCRalphabeta/CD19-depleted stem cell transplant. The source of this sequence is a female patient aged 2-15 years who had a stem cell transplant for congenital amegakaryocytic thrombocytopenia, so the T cells may come from the graft donor. The CDR3, as DNA: TGTGCCAGCAGCTGGGGTCAAAGAGTCCACAATGAGCAGTTCTTC. Translation: CASSWGQRVHNEQFF.